This T cell receptor (beta chain) was sequenced during a study of T-cell memory formation after mild COVID-19. Study-wide context: Clustering of TCRs was largely donor specific. Findings of the study overall: CD4+ bias marked clones expanding day 15 to 37, unlike balanced contracting clones. The finding that pre-infection memory included some responding clones suggested that cross-reactive memory joined.

In its sample, this clonotype was seen a few times. Antigen unknown. V lost 3 bases, J lost 1 base, and 12 bases lay in between. Germline V lookup: CDR1 MDHEN, CDR2 SYDVKM. The CDR3 has 15 residues. A single record per CDR3 protein comes from TCRdb applying MiXCR to the 5' RACE reads. The data hold 250,000 to 300,000 distinct CDR3 sequences, with 15% to 20% observed a single time. The specimen was PBMCs or a T cell subset sorted from them (not recorded which). The sequence derives from a man younger than 35 who had mild COVID-19 (a few samples of this study predate the infection). Cell type and time point are not known. The V gene is TRBV28, the J gene TRBJ2-5, with D perhaps TRBD2 (5 bases). CDR3 amino acids: CASSFLGKSQETQYF. The CDR3 nucleotides are TGTGCCAGCAGTTTCCTCGGGAAGAGCCAAGAGACCCAGTACTTC.